The clone carrying this T cell receptor (beta chain) came up a few times. What it binds is unknown. This sample stems from a study of post-analysis software for immune sequencing data. Study background: Disease trajectories encompassed relapsing-remitting, secondary progressive and progressive-relapsing multiple sclerosis.

The CDR3 has 15 residues. Germline V gene lookup returns CDR1 SQVTM and CDR2 ANQGSEA. The J segment lost 0 bases and the V segment lost 5 bases, leaving 3 bases of the junction unmatched. The TCR beta cDNA libraries carried unique molecular identifiers. Input populations of roughly 1 to 10 million T cells gave rise to approximately 480,000 cDNA molecules. From the PCR reads, TCRdb called clonotypes with MiXCR, one entry per CDR3 protein. The sample yields hundreds of thousands of distinct CDR3 sequences, 44% seen once. The study, taken as a whole, reports: Roughly five TRBV segments appeared more often in patients than in controls, and TRBV5-6, TRBV5-1 and TRBV20-1 were among these.

This receptor was obtained from a girl aged 5-17 years with multiple sclerosis. J is TRBJ2-3 and V is TRBV29-1; TRBD2 matches at 12 bases. Sequences were obtained from blood. CDR3 in amino acids: CSVRGLAGSTDTQYF. DNA for the CDR3: TGCAGCGTTCGCGGACTAGCGGGGAGCACAGATACGCAGTATTTT.